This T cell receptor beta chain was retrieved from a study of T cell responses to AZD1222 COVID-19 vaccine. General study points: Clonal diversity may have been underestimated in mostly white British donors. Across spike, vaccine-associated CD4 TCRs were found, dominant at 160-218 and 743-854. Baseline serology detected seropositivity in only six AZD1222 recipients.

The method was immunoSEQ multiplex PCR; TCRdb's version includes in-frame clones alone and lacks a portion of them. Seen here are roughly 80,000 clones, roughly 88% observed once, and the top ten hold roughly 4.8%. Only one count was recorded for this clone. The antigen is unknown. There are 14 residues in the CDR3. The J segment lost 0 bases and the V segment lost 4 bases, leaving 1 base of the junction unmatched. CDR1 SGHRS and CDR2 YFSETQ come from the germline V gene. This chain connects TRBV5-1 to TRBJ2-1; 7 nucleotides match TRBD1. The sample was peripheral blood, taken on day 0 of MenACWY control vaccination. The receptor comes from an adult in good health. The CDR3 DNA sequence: TGCGCCAGCAGCGGGGACAGCTCCTACAATGAGCAGTTCTTC. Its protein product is CASSGDSSYNEQFF.